Listed here are 7 T cell receptor beta chains from one sample, sequenced in a study of OX40 agonist ivuxolimab in advanced cancers. Profiled with immunoSEQ multiplex PCR; TCRdb holds only in-frame clones, not every one. Among about 76,000 clones, around 90% were seen once, and the ten largest hold over 10%. Sequenced here: CD4+ or CD8+ T cells sorted from blood, sampled in a trial of the OX40 agonist ivuxolimab. The source is an adult with an advanced solid tumor such as melanoma, head and neck, liver or kidney cancer.

This clone was seen a single time. This sequence joins TRBV15 and TRBJ1-1; the D is unclear. The CDR3 spans 15 residues. V gave up 0 bases and J gave up 2 bases, with 10 bases separating them. The germline gives CDR1 LNHNV, CDR2 YYDKDF (reference sequence). CDR3 sequence reads: CATSRDREGNTEAFF. CDR3 nucleotide sequence: TGTGCCACCAGCAGAGATCGCGAAGGTAACACTGAAGCTTTCTTT.

V usage is TRBV25-1 and J usage is TRBJ2-5, with TRBD2 as a possible D gene (6 bases). The CDR3 has 16 amino acids. Trimming stripped 4 bases from V and 2 bases from J, with 17 bases between. Germline-derived CDR1 and CDR2 are MGHDK and SYGVNS. The CDR3 DNA sequence: TGTGCCAGCAGTGCCAGCCGGGAGACCCCTCAAGAGACCCAGTACTTC. As protein: CASSASRETPQETQYF.

This rearrangement joins TRBV5-8 to TRBJ1-5; D gene unclear. The germline V gene encodes CDR1 SGHTS and CDR2 YDEGEE. The CDR3 extends over 14 amino acids. V was shortened by 5 bases and J by 6 bases, with 15 bases between the two germline ends. The chain's CDR3 is CASSSARSVQPQHF. The CDR3 bases are TGTGCCAGCAGTTCGGCACGTTCGGTTCAGCCCCAGCATTTT.

CDR3 loop: CASSLNTGKTQYF. The CDR3 nucleotides are TGCGCCAGCAGCTTGAACACTGGGAAAACGCAGTATTTT. The chain combines TRBV5-1 with TRBJ2-3, with unresolved D. The V end was cut by 1 base, the J end by 9 bases, with 12 bases between. CDR3 length: 13 amino acids. Germline CDR1 reads SGHRS; CDR2 reads YFSETQ. The variable domain in full, completed from reference TRBV5-1 and TRBJ2-3, reads KAGVTQTPRYLIKTRGQQVTLSCSPISGHRSVSWYQQTPGQGLQFLFEYFSETQRNKGNFPGRFSGRQFSNSRSEMNVSTLELGDSALYLCASSLNTGKTQYFGPGTRLTVL.

Here the CDR3 reads CASSQSGGEQFF. The CDR3 DNA reads TGTGCCAGCAGCCAATCCGGAGGTGAGCAGTTCTTC. The chain has TRBV11-2 and TRBJ2-1; D perhaps matches TRBD2 (5 bases). Germline V gives CDR1 SGHAT, CDR2 FQNNGV. The ends were cut back, 5 bases at V and 9 bases at J, with 11 bases in the middle. The CDR3 sequence is 12 residues long.

This chain joins TRBV7-9 and TRBJ2-7; TRBD2 aligns across 14 bases. Germline lookup yields CDR1 SEHNR and CDR2 FQNEAQ (reference sequence). Unmatched junction bases numbered 4, after V lost 6 bases and J lost 3 bases. This CDR3 has 15 residues. CDR3 coding DNA: TGTGCCAGCAGACATGGACTAGCGGGGGGCTACGAGCAGTACTTC. The encoded protein is CASRHGLAGGYEQYF.

J is TRBJ1-1 and V is TRBV7-9; tentative D call: TRBD1 (6 bases). Trimming removed 5 bases at V and 0 bases at J, with 10 bases between. Germline loops: CDR1 SEHNR, CDR2 FQNEAQ (reference sequence). There are 14 residues in the CDR3. The CDR3 loop is CASSTGTMNTEAFF. The DNA for the CDR3 is TGTGCCAGCAGCACCGGGACAATGAACACTGAAGCTTTCTTT.